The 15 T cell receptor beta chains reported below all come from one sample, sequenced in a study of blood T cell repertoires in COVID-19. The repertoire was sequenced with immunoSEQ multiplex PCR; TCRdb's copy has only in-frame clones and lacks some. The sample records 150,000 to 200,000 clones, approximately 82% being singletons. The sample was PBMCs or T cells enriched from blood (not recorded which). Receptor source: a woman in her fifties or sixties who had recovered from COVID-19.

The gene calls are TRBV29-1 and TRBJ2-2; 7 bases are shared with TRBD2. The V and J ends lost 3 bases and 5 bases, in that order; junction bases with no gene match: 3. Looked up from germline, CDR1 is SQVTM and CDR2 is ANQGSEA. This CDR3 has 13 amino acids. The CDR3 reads CSVDGGGTGELFF. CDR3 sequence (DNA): TGCAGCGTTGATGGGGGAGGGACCGGGGAGCTGTTTTTT.

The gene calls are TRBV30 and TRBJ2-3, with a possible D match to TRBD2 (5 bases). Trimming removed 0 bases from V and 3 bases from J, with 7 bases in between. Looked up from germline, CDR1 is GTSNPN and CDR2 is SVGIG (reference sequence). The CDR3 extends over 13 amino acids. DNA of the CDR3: TGTGCCTGGAGTGTACTAGAGACAGATACGCAGTATTTT. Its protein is CAWSVLETDTQYF.

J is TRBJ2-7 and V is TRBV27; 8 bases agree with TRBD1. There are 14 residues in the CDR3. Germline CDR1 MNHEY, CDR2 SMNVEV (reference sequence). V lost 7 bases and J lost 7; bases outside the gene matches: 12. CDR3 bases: TGTGCCAGCAACCGCGGGGACAGGTACGGAGAGCAGTACTTC. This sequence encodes CASNRGDRYGEQYF.

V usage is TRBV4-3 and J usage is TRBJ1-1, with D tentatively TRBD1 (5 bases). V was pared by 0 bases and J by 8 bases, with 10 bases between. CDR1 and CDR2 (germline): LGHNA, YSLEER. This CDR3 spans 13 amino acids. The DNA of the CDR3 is TGCGCCAGCAGCCAAGACGGCGGGGGGGAAGCTTTCTTT. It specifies CASSQDGGGEAFF.

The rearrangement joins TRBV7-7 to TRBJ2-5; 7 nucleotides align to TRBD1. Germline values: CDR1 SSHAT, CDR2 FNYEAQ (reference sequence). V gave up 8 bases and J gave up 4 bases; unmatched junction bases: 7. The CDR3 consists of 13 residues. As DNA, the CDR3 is TGTGCCAGCGTAGACAGGGTGGGAGAGACCCAGTACTTC. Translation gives CASVDRVGETQYF. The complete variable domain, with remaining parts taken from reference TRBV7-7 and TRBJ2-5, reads GAGVSQSPRYKVTKRGQDVTLRCDPISSHATLYWYQQALGQGPEFLTYFNYEAQPDKSGLPSDRFSAERPEGSISTLTIQRTEQRDSAMYRCASVDRVGETQYFGPGTRLLVL.

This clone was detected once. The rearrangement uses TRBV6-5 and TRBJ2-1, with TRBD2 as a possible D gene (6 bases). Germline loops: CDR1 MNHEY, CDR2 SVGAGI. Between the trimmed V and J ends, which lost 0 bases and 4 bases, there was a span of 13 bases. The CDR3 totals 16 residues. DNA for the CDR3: TGTGCCAGCAGTTACTCGATAATGGCGGGATACAATGAGCAGTTCTTC. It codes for CASSYSIMAGYNEQFF.

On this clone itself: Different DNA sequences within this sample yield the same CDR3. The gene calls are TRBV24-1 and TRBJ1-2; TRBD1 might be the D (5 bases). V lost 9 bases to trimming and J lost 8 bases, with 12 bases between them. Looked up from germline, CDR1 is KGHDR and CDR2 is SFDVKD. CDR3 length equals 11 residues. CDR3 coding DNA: TGTGCCACCGGAACAGGAAGCGGCTACACCTTC. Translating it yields CATGTGSGYTF.

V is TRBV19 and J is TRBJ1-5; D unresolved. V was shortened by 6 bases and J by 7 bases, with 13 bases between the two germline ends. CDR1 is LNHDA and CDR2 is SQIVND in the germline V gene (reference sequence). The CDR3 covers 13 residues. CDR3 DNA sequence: TGTGCCAGTAGCGGCGGGTATGGGCAGCCCCAGCATTTT. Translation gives CASSGGYGQPQHF.

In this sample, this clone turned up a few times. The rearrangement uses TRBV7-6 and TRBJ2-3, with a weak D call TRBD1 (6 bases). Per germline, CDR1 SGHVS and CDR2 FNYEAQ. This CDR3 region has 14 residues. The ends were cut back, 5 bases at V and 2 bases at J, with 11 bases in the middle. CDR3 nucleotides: TGTGCCAGCAGCCCCCAGGGGACCACAGATACGCAGTATTTT. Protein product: CASSPQGTTDTQYF.

CDR3 nucleotides: TGTGCCAGCAGCAACCACCAGGATTACTATGGCTACACCTTC. Its translation: CASSNHQDYYGYTF. The J gene is TRBJ1-2, the V gene TRBV13; D is unresolved. The germline V gene has CDR1 PRHDT and CDR2 FYEKMQ (reference sequence). V lost 5 bases, J lost 3 bases, and 13 bases lay in between. This CDR3 spans 14 amino acids.

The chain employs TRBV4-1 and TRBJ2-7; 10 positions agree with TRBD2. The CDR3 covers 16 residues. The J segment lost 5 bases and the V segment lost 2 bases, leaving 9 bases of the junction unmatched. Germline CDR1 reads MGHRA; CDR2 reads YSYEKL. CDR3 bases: TGCGCCAGCAGCCAAAGGACTAGCGGCCGAGGGGACGAGCAGTACTTC. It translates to CASSQRTSGRGDEQYF.

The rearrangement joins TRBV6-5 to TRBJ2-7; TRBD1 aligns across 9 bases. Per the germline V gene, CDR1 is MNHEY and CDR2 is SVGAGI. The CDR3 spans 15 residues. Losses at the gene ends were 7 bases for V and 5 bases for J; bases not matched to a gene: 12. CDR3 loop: CASTTYRDRVHEQYF. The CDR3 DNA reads TGTGCCAGCACCACATACCGGGACAGGGTCCACGAGCAGTACTTC.

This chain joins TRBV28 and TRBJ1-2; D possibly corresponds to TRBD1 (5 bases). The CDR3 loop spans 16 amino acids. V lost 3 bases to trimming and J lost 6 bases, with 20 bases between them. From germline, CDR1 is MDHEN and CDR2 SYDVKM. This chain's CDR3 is CASSFRYTLMDNGYTF. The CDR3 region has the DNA TGTGCCAGCAGTTTCAGGTATACCTTGATGGACAATGGCTACACCTTC.

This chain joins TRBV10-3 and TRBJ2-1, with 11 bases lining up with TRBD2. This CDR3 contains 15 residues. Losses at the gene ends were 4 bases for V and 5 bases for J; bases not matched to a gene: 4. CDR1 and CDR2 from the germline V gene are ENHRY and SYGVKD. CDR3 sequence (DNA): TGTGCCATCAGTGCCCCGGGACTAGCGGACAATGAGCAGTTCTTC. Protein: CAISAPGLADNEQFF.

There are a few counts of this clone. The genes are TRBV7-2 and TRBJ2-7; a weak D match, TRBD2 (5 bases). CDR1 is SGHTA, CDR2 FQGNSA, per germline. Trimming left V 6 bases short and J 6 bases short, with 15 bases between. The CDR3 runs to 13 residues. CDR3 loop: CASSPSREFEQYF. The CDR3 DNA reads TGTGCCAGCAGTCCCAGTCGGGAATTCGAGCAGTACTTC.